This is a list of T cell receptor beta chains from one sample in a study of CD8 T cells in ankylosing spondylitis. One entry per CDR3 protein results from TCRdb running MiXCR on the 5' RACE reads. The sample has 250,000 to 400,000 distinct CDR3 sequences; around a tenth are singletons. Material for sequencing was blood, either unsorted or a sorted T cell fraction (not recorded which). The receptors were gathered from a female donor with ankylosing spondylitis or in good health (not recorded which). The CDR3 runs from the conserved cysteine through the conserved F or W. The order of the fields is CDR3 protein, CDR3 DNA, clone size, D gene, J gene, V gene. D genes are given only for firm matches. Only some rows state a clone size, as once, few, many or a class for expanded clones.

CDR3 protein: CASRLLNTQYF
CDR3 DNA: TGTGCCAGCCGATTACTAAATACGCAGTATTTT
clone size: many
D gene: -
J gene: TRBJ2-3
V gene: TRBV27

CDR3 protein: CASSLSTGSSYNEQFF
CDR3 DNA: TGCGCCAGCAGCTTGTCGACAGGGAGCTCCTACAATGAGCAGTTCTTC
clone size: many
D gene: TRBD1
J gene: TRBJ2-1
V gene: TRBV5-1

CDR3 protein: CASSHVVAGNKGTEAFF
CDR3 DNA: TGTGCCAGCAGCCACGTGGTGGCAGGGAATAAGGGAACTGAAGCTTTCTTT
clone size: -
D gene: -
J gene: TRBJ1-1
V gene: TRBV4-2

CDR3 protein: CASRIASRVSGEQYF
CDR3 DNA: TGTGCCAGCAGAATTGCCTCCAGGGTCTCGGGCGAGCAGTACTTC
clone size: -
D gene: -
J gene: TRBJ2-7
V gene: TRBV28

CDR3 protein: CSPKWGDHGYTF
CDR3 DNA: TGCAGTCCTAAATGGGGCGACCATGGCTACACCTTC
clone size: many
D gene: -
J gene: TRBJ1-2
V gene: TRBV20-1

CDR3 protein: CATSPARDRDSPLHF
CDR3 DNA: TGTGCCACCAGCCCGGCGCGGGACAGGGATTCACCCCTCCACTTT
clone size: few
D gene: TRBD1
J gene: TRBJ1-6
V gene: TRBV15

CDR3 protein: CASSWGVDRLFNYGYTF
CDR3 DNA: TGCGCCAGCAGCTGGGGAGTCGACAGACTTTTTAACTATGGCTACACCTTC
clone size: many
D gene: -
J gene: TRBJ1-2
V gene: TRBV5-1

CDR3 protein: CAIGGTGELFF
CDR3 DNA: TGTGCCATCGGGGGAACCGGGGAGCTGTTTTTT
clone size: many
D gene: -
J gene: TRBJ2-2
V gene: TRBV10-3

CDR3 protein: CASSLARAGAPGELFF
CDR3 DNA: TGTGCCAGCAGCTTAGCGCGAGCGGGAGCCCCCGGGGAGCTGTTTTTT
clone size: -
D gene: TRBD2
J gene: TRBJ2-2
V gene: TRBV7-8

CDR3 protein: CSARVALNTEAFF
CDR3 DNA: TGCAGTGCTAGGGTCGCCCTGAACACTGAAGCTTTCTTT
clone size: many
D gene: -
J gene: TRBJ1-1
V gene: TRBV20-1

CDR3 protein: CSVSNTGVYEQYF
CDR3 DNA: TGCAGCGTTAGTAACACCGGAGTTTACGAGCAGTACTTC
clone size: many
D gene: -
J gene: TRBJ2-7
V gene: TRBV29-1

CDR3 protein: CASSLAPSGTSGREGEQYF
CDR3 DNA: TGTGCCAGCAGCTTAGCGCCATCGGGGACTAGCGGGAGGGAGGGCGAGCAGTACTTC
clone size: -
D gene: TRBD2
J gene: TRBJ2-7
V gene: TRBV7-2

CDR3 protein: CASSSHRVHGTDTQYF
CDR3 DNA: TGTGCCAGCAGTTCCCACCGGGTGCATGGGACAGATACGCAGTATTTT
clone size: few
D gene: -
J gene: TRBJ2-3
V gene: TRBV12-3/TRBV12-4

CDR3 protein: CATSDDRAREQYF
CDR3 DNA: TGTGCCACCAGTGATGACAGGGCGCGCGAGCAGTACTTC
clone size: many
D gene: TRBD1
J gene: TRBJ2-7
V gene: TRBV24-1

CDR3 protein: CASSPPWDGNNEQFF
CDR3 DNA: TGTGCCAGCAGTCCCCCATGGGACGGAAACAATGAGCAGTTCTTC
clone size: many
D gene: -
J gene: TRBJ2-1
V gene: TRBV27

CDR3 protein: CASSPAGSPYEQYF
CDR3 DNA: TGCGCCAGCAGCCCCGCAGGGTCCCCCTACGAGCAGTACTTC
clone size: -
D gene: -
J gene: TRBJ2-7
V gene: TRBV5-1

CDR3 protein: CSAPRLAGVTETQYF
CDR3 DNA: TGCAGTGCTCCTCGACTAGCGGGGGTAACAGAGACCCAGTACTTC
clone size: many
D gene: TRBD2
J gene: TRBJ2-5
V gene: TRBV20-1

CDR3 protein: CASSYPGYEQYF
CDR3 DNA: TGTGCCAGCAGCTACCCAGGGTACGAGCAGTACTTC
clone size: few
D gene: -
J gene: TRBJ2-7
V gene: TRBV7-9

CDR3 protein: CASSYYRGLNEKLFF
CDR3 DNA: TGTGCCAGCAGTTACTACAGGGGGCTAAATGAAAAACTGTTTTTT
clone size: many
D gene: TRBD1
J gene: TRBJ1-4
V gene: TRBV6-5

CDR3 protein: CASSPDRGLTDTQYF
CDR3 DNA: TGTGCCAGCAGCCCCGACAGGGGGCTCACAGATACGCAGTATTTT
clone size: few
D gene: TRBD1
J gene: TRBJ2-3
V gene: TRBV3-1

CDR3 protein: CASSLYGVNTEAFF
CDR3 DNA: TGTGCCAGCAGCTTATACGGAGTGAACACTGAAGCTTTCTTT
clone size: -
D gene: -
J gene: TRBJ1-1
V gene: TRBV7-9

CDR3 protein: CASSLFDQETQYF
CDR3 DNA: TGTGCCAGCAGTTTATTCGATCAAGAGACCCAGTACTTC
clone size: -
D gene: -
J gene: TRBJ2-5
V gene: TRBV28

CDR3 protein: CASSLSPLADSKEKLFF
CDR3 DNA: TGCGCCAGCAGCTTGTCTCCCCTAGCGGACAGTAAAGAAAAACTGTTTTTT
clone size: -
D gene: -
J gene: TRBJ1-4
V gene: TRBV5-1

CDR3 protein: CASSFTLSVRNQPQHF
CDR3 DNA: TGTGCCAGCAGTTTTACTTTGAGCGTTCGCAATCAGCCCCAGCATTTT
clone size: many
D gene: -
J gene: TRBJ1-5
V gene: TRBV12-3/TRBV12-4

CDR3 protein: CASGLRGKNEQFF
CDR3 DNA: TGTGCTAGTGGTTTACGCGGGAAGAATGAGCAGTTCTTC
clone size: many
D gene: -
J gene: TRBJ2-1
V gene: TRBV12-5